These 20 T cell receptor beta chains share one sample of origin, sequenced in a study of blood T cell repertoires in COVID-19. The protocol was immunoSEQ multiplex PCR, while the TCRdb copy is restricted to in-frame clones and leaves out a portion. The sample consists of approximately 250,000 clones, around 85% of them appearing once. The source material was PBMCs or T cells enriched from blood (not recorded which). The source of these receptors is a woman in her fifties or sixties with acute COVID-19.

The chain joins TRBV6-6 to TRBJ1-5, with 7 positions matching TRBD1. V lost 5 bases to trimming and J lost 5 bases; unmatched junction nucleotides: 15. Germline CDR1 is MNHNY and CDR2 is SVGAGI (reference sequence). The CDR3 is 17 amino acids. Here the CDR3 DNA reads TGTGCCAGCAGTCCTAAGGGGACAGATAATACCCATCAGCCCCAGCATTTT. It translates to CASSPKGTDNTHQPQHF.

The chain links TRBV13 to TRBJ1-4, with 7 bases identical to TRBD1. The germline V gene encodes CDR1 PRHDT and CDR2 FYEKMQ (reference sequence). The V segment lost 5 bases and the J segment 8 bases; nucleotides outside the gene matches: 5. The CDR3 length is 13 residues. CDR3 in amino acids: CASSRQGEEKLFF. The CDR3 bases are TGTGCCAGCAGCCGACAGGGAGAGGAAAAACTGTTTTTT.

V and J are TRBV7-2 and TRBJ1-2; unclear D gene. Germline-derived CDR1 and CDR2 are SGHTA and FQGNSA. The CDR3 consists of 12 residues. The V and J ends lost 6 bases and 4 bases respectively, with 9 bases between them. The CDR3 loop reads CASSTEIYGYTF. The CDR3 nucleotides are TGTGCCAGCAGTACAGAGATCTATGGCTACACCTTC.

The chain recombines TRBV19 with TRBJ1-2; D ambiguous. The V end lost 5 bases, the J end lost 4 bases, and 11 bases lay between the germline ends. CDR3 size: 13 residues. CDR1 LNHDA and CDR2 SQIVND come from the germline V gene (reference sequence). The CDR3 sequence is CASSVDAVYGYTF. The DNA for the CDR3 is TGTGCCAGTAGTGTCGACGCGGTCTATGGCTACACCTTC. Full variable domain (outside the CDR3, taken from reference TRBV19 and TRBJ1-2): DGGITQSPKYLFRKEGQNVTLSCEQNLNHDAMYWYRQDPGQGLRLIYYSQIVNDFQKGDIAEGYSVSREKKESFPLTVTSAQKNPTAFYLCASSVDAVYGYTFGSGTRLTVV.

The chain carries TRBV4-1 and TRBJ1-2; 12 bases are a match to TRBD1. V was pared by 3 bases and J by 7 bases, with 6 bases of the junction left unmatched. Germline CDR1 MGHRA, CDR2 YSYEKL. The CDR3 spans 15 residues. CDR3 bases: TGCGCCAGCAGCCATGCGGGACAGGGGGCGGGTGGCTACACCTTC. Amino acids: CASSHAGQGAGGYTF.

This clone has just a few counts. The chain is built from TRBV5-1 and TRBJ1-3; no clear D gene. Trimming pared 4 bases from V and 3 bases from J, leaving 8 bases between. Per the germline V gene, CDR1 is SGHRS and CDR2 is YFSETQ. This CDR3 is built from 13 residues. For the CDR3, the DNA is TGCGCCAGCAGCGAAGGACTTGGAAACACCATATATTTT. This gives the protein CASSEGLGNTIYF.

This clone was observed a single time. The gene calls are TRBV27 and TRBJ1-1, with TRBD1 as a possible D gene (6 bases). Trimming removed 1 base from V and 1 base from J, with 13 bases in between. This CDR3 is 16 amino acids long. CDR1 is MNHEY, CDR2 SMNVEV, per germline (reference sequence). This CDR3 reads CASSLLGQGQNTEAFF. The CDR3 DNA reads as TGTGCCAGCAGTTTATTAGGGCAGGGACAGAACACTGAAGCTTTCTTT.

As DNA, the CDR3 is TGTGCCATCAGACAGGGTGCGGTTGACACTGAAGCTTTCTTT. Translating gives CAIRQGAVDTEAFF. This chain joins TRBV10-3 and TRBJ1-1, with D perhaps matching TRBD1 (6 bases). The CDR3 has 14 residues. The V gene lost 6 bases and the J gene lost 3 bases, with 14 bases spanning the gap. CDR1 is ENHRY, CDR2 SYGVKD, per germline.

The V gene is TRBV19, the J gene TRBJ2-7, with D possibly TRBD2 on 6 matching bases. Trimming left V 4 bases short and J 4 bases short, with 11 bases between. Germline-derived CDR1 and CDR2 are LNHDA and SQIVND (reference sequence). The CDR3 loop spans 13 amino acids. For the CDR3, the DNA is TGTGCCAGTAGTACCCACGGGGGTTACGAGCAGTACTTC. This sequence encodes CASSTHGGYEQYF.

The chain recombines TRBV6-5 with TRBJ2-7, with 9 bases lining up with TRBD1. V was pared by 2 bases and J by 0 bases, with 2 bases of the junction left unmatched. Per germline, CDR1 MNHEY and CDR2 SVGAGI. The CDR3 contains 15 residues. As DNA, the CDR3 is TGTGCCAGCAGTTACGAGGACAGGGGCTCCTACGAGCAGTACTTC. It yields the protein CASSYEDRGSYEQYF.

This chain links TRBV29-1 with TRBJ1-5, with 8 bases lining up with TRBD1. After removal of 6 bases from V and 7 bases from J, the junction contained 8 bases not matched to a gene. Germline V gene lookup returns CDR1 SQVTM and CDR2 ANQGSEA. The CDR3 loop spans 13 amino acids. The CDR3 region has the DNA TGCAGCGTGGATACAGGGGGTGGGCAGCCCCAGCATTTT. This gives the protein CSVDTGGGQPQHF. Full variable domain (rest looked up from reference TRBV29-1 and TRBJ1-5): SAVISQKPSRDICQRGTSLTIQCQVDSQVTMMFWYRQQPGQSLTLIATANQGSEATYESGFVIDKFPISRPNLTFSTLTVSNMSPEDSSIYLCSVDTGGGQPQHFGDGTRLSIL.

The rearrangement links TRBV7-2 to TRBJ2-5; D is undetermined. The germline gives CDR1 SGHTA, CDR2 FQGNSA. The CDR3 sequence is 14 residues long. The ends were cut back, 2 bases at V and 1 base at J, with 8 bases in the middle. The CDR3, as DNA: TGTGCCAGCAGCTTAACGGTTCTCCAAGAGACCCAGTACTTC. Amino acid sequence: CASSLTVLQETQYF.

The chain recombines TRBV5-1 with TRBJ2-2; 8 bases fit TRBD1. CDR1 is SGHRS and CDR2 is YFSETQ in the germline V gene. The CDR3 consists of 15 residues. V gave up 2 bases and J gave up 6 bases; unmatched junction bases: 6. CDR3 sequence: CASSFSQGAPGELFF. The CDR3 nucleotides read TGCGCCAGCAGCTTTTCTCAGGGGGCCCCCGGGGAGCTGTTTTTT.

In its sample, this clone was seen many times. The J gene is TRBJ1-6, the V gene TRBV19; 7 nucleotides match TRBD1. This CDR3 spans 16 amino acids. Germline V gene lookup returns CDR1 LNHDA and CDR2 SQIVND (reference sequence). V lost 4 bases, J lost 11 bases, and 14 bases stayed unmatched. The CDR3 DNA reads as TGTGCCAGTAGTAGTCCAGGGACAGCCTGGTCGACACCCCTCCACTTT. This sequence encodes CASSSPGTAWSTPLHF.

This clone was found many times. The V call is TRBV24-1, the J call TRBJ2-5, with TRBD1 identical over 7 bases. The CDR3 loop spans 18 amino acids. V was pared by 1 base and J by 3 bases, with 13 bases of the junction left unmatched. The germline V gene has CDR1 KGHDR and CDR2 SFDVKD. CDR3 DNA: TGTGCCACCAGTGATTTAACAGGGGCGCTGGGGGTGGAAGAGACCCAGTACTTC. Its protein is CATSDLTGALGVEETQYF.

The V call is TRBV19, the J call TRBJ1-2, with D possibly being TRBD1 (6 bases). The germline CDR1 and CDR2 sequences are LNHDA and SQIVND (reference sequence). This CDR3 region has 15 residues. Trimming pared 7 bases from V and 4 bases from J, leaving 19 bases between. CDR3 DNA sequence: TGTGCCAGTACCCCGGGAACCCAGGGGTTCTATGGCTACACCTTC. It encodes CASTPGTQGFYGYTF.

This chain links TRBV7-2 with TRBJ1-1, with D possibly matching TRBD1 (6 bases). CDR3 length: 12 amino acids. Trimming shortened V by 4 bases and J by 10 bases, and 13 bases separated the two germline ends. The germline CDR1 and CDR2 sequences are SGHTA and FQGNSA. The CDR3 loop reads CASSSDRPPAFF. DNA of the CDR3: TGTGCCAGCAGCTCGGACAGACCCCCAGCTTTCTTT.

The chain couples TRBV19 to TRBJ2-6; 9 bases map to TRBD1. Germline assignment: CDR1 LNHDA and CDR2 SQIVND (reference sequence). CDR3 length: 16 amino acids. Trimming at V came to 4 bases and at J to 2 bases, leaving 3 bases not matched to a gene. In DNA form, the CDR3 reads TGTGCCAGTAGTACCACAGGGGGCGCTGGGGCCAACGTCCTGACTTTC. Translated, it gives CASSTTGGAGANVLTF.

CDR3 in amino acids: CASSVSRYEQYF. CDR3 nucleotide sequence: TGTGCCAGCAGTGTGTCGAGATACGAGCAGTACTTC. The rearrangement links TRBV2 to TRBJ2-7; no firm D call. The CDR3 has 12 residues. The V end lost 4 bases, the J end lost 4 bases, and 8 bases lay between the germline ends. The germline CDR1 and CDR2 sequences are SNHLY and FYNNEI. Supplemented by reference TRBV2 and TRBJ2-7, the full variable domain reads EPEVTQTPSHQVTQMGQEVILRCVPISNHLYFYWYRQILGQKVEFLVSFYNNEISEKSEIFDDQFSVERPDGSNFTLKIRSTKLEDSAMYFCASSVSRYEQYFGPGTRLTVT.

V is TRBV19 and J is TRBJ2-3; D is undetermined. V was cut by 8 bases and J by 0 bases, with 12 bases left in between. The CDR3 sequence is 14 residues long. Germline V gene data show CDR1 as LNHDA and CDR2 as SQIVND (reference sequence). Written as DNA, the CDR3 is TGTGCCAGTTATCTAGGTTCTAGCACAGATACGCAGTATTTT. Translated: CASYLGSSTDTQYF. Together with reference TRBV19 and TRBJ2-3, the CDR3 gives the full variable domain: DGGITQSPKYLFRKEGQNVTLSCEQNLNHDAMYWYRQDPGQGLRLIYYSQIVNDFQKGDIAEGYSVSREKKESFPLTVTSAQKNPTAFYLCASYLGSSTDTQYFGPGTRLTVL.